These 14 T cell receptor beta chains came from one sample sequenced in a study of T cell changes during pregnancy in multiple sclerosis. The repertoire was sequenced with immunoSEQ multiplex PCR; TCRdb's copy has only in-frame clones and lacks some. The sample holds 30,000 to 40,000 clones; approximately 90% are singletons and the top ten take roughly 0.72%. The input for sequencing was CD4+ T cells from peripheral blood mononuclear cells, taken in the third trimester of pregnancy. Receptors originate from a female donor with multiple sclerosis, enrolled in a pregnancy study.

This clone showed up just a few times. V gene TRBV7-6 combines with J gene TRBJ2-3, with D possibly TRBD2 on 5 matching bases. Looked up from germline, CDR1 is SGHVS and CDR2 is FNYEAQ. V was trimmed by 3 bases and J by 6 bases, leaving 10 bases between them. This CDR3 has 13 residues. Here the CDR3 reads CASSLGAMDTQYF. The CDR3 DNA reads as TGTGCCAGCAGCTTGGGAGCCATGGATACGCAGTATTTT.

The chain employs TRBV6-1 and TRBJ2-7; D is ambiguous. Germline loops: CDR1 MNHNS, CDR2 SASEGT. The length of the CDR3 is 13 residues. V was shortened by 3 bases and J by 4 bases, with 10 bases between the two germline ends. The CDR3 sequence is CASSEIGDYEQYF. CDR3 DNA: TGTGCCAGCAGTGAGATAGGAGATTACGAGCAGTACTTC.

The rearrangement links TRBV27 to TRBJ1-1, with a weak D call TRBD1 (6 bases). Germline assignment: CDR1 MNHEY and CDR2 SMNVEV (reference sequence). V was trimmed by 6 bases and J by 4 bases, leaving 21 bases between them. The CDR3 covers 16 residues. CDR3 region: CASRYTQGGFSTEAFF. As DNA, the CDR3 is TGTGCCAGCAGGTACACACAGGGAGGGTTTAGCACTGAAGCTTTCTTT.

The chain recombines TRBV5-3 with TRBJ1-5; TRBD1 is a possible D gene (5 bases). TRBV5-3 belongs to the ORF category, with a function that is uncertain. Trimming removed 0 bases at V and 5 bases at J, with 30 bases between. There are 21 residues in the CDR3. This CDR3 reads CARSLGCWGRPGGVSDQPQHF. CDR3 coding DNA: TGTGCCAGAAGCTTGGGGTGTTGGGGACGTCCGGGAGGGGTTAGTGATCAGCCCCAGCATTTT.

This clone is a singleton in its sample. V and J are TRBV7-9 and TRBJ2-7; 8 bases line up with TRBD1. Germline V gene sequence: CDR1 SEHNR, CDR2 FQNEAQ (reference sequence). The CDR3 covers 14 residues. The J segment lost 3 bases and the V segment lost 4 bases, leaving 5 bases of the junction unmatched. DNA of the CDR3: TGTGCCAGCAGCTCTACCGGGACAGGCTACGAGCAGTACTTC. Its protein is CASSSTGTGYEQYF.

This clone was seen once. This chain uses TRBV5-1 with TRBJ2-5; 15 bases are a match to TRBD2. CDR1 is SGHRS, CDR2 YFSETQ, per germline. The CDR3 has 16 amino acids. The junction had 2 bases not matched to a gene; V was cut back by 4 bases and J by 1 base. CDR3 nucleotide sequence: TGCGCCAGCAGCACGGGACTAGCGGGAGGCCAAGAGACCCAGTACTTC. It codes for CASSTGLAGGQETQYF.

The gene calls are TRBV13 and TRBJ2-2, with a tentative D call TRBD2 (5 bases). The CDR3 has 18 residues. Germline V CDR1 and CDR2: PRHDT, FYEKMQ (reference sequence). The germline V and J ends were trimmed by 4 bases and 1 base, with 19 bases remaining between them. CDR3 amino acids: CASSSITRVVGNTGELFF. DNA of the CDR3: TGTGCCAGCAGCTCTATAACGCGGGTCGTGGGGAACACCGGGGAGCTGTTTTTT.

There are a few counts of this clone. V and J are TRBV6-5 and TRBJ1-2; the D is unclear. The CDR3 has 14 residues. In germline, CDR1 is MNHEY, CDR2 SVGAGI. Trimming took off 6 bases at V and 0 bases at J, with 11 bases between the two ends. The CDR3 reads CASSRVGANYGYTF. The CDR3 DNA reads TGTGCCAGCAGCCGGGTGGGTGCTAACTATGGCTACACCTTC.

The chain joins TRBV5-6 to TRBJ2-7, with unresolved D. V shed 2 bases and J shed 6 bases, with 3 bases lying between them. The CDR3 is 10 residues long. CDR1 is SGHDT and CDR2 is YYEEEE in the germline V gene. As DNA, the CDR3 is TGTGCCAGCAGCTTCGGCGAGCAGTACTTC. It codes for CASSFGEQYF.

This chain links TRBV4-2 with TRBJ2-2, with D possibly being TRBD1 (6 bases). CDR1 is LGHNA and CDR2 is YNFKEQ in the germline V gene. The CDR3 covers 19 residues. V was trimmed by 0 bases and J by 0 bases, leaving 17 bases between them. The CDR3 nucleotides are TGTGCCAGCAGCCAAGAGGAAGGGGGACCGCGCCCGAACACCGGGGAGCTGTTTTTT. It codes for CASSQEEGGPRPNTGELFF.

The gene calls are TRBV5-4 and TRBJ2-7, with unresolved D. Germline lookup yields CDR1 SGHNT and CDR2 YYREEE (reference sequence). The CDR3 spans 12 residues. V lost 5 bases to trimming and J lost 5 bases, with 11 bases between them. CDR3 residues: CASSDQEHEQYF. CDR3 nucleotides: TGTGCCAGCAGTGATCAAGAGCACGAGCAGTACTTC.

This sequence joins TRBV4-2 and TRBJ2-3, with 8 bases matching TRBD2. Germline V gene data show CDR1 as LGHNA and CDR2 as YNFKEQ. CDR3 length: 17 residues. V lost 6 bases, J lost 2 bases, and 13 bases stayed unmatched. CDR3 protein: CASRGRGGRPNTDTQYF. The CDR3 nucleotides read TGTGCCAGCAGGGGACGGGGCGGGAGGCCCAACACAGATACGCAGTATTTT.

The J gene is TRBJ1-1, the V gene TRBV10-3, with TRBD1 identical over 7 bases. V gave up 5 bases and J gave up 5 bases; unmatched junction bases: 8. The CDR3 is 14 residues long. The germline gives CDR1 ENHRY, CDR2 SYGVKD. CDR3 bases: TGTGCCATCAGTAATACAGGGGCTGAAACTGAAGCTTTCTTT. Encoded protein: CAISNTGAETEAFF.

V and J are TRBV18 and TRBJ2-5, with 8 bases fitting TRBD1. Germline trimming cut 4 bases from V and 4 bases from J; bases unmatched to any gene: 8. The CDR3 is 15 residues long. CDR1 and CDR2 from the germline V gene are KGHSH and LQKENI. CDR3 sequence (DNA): TGTGCCAGCTCACGAGACAGGGGATTGTTAGAGACCCAGTACTTC. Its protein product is CASSRDRGLLETQYF.